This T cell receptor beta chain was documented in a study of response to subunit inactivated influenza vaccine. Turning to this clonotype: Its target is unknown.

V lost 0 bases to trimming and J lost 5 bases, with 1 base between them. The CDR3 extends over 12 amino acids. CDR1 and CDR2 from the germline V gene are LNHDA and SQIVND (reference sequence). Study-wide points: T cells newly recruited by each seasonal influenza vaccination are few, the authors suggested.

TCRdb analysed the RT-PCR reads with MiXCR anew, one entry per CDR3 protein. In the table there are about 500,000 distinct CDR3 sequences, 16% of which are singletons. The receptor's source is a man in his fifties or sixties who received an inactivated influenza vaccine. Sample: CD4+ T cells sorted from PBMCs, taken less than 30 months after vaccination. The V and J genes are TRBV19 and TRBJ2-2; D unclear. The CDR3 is CASSIETGELFF. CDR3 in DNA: TGTGCCAGTAGTATAGAAACCGGGGAGCTGTTTTTT.